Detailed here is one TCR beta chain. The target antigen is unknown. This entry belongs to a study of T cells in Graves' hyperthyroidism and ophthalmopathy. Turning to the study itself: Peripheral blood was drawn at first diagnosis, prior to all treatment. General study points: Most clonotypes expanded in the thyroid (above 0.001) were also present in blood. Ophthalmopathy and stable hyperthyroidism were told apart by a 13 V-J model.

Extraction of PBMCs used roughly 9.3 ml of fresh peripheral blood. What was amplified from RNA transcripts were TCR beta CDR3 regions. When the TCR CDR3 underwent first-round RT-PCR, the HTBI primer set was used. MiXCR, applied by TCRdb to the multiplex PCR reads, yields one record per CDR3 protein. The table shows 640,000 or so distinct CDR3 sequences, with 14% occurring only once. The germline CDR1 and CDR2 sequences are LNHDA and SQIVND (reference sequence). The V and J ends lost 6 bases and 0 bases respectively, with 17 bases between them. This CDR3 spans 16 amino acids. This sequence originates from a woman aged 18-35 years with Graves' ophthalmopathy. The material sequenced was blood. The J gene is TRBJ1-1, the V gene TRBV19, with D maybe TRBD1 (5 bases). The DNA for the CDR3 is TGTGCCAGTAGCTTGGGTAGGGGAGGATTGAACACTGAAGCTTTCTTT. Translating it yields CASSLGRGGLNTEAFF.